The 22 T cell receptor beta chains listed next were all sequenced from one sample in a study of neurological immune-mediated disorders. MiXCR, run by TCRdb on the 5' RACE reads, gives a single entry per CDR3 protein. The sample carries more than 100,000 distinct CDR3 sequences, 10% to 13% recorded once. The time point denotes: longitudinal time-point 3. Sequencing input: PBMCs. These receptors were taken from a female donor with HTLV-1-associated myelopathy (HAM/TSP).

The table lists this clonotype with many counts. V is TRBV6-2 or TRBV6-3 and J is TRBJ2-7; the match to TRBD2 covers 7 bases. Trimming removed 10 bases from V and 2 bases from J; junction bases left unmatched: 8. The CDR3 consists of 13 residues. Germline CDR1 reads MNHEY; CDR2 reads SVGEGT. The CDR3, as DNA: TGTGCCACATGCCCGCGGGGGACCTACGAGCAGTACTTC. This gives the protein CATCPRGTYEQYF.

This clonotype was recorded at least ten times. This rearrangement joins TRBV29-1 to TRBJ2-5, with D possibly called TRBD1 or TRBD2 (5 bases each). This CDR3 has 12 amino acids. Trimming shortened V by 6 bases and J by 7 bases, and 15 bases separated the two germline ends. Germline CDR1 is SQVTM and CDR2 is ANQGSEA. For the CDR3, the DNA is TGCAGCGTCTTCCAGTCTGGGGGGACCCAGTACTTC. Its translation: CSVFQSGGTQYF.

At least ten counts were recorded for this clonotype. This chain uses TRBV20-1 with TRBJ1-5; D possibly corresponds to TRBD1 (6 bases). The CDR3 loop spans 16 amino acids. Germline CDR1 DFQATT, CDR2 SNEGSKA (reference sequence). V was trimmed by 6 bases and J by 0 bases, leaving 18 bases between them. CDR3 sequence reads: CSAATGMGVSNQPQHF. CDR3 bases: TGCAGTGCCGCCACAGGGATGGGAGTTAGCAATCAGCCCCAGCATTTT.

This clonotype has ten or more counts. The chain links TRBV27 to TRBJ2-2, with 7 bases fitting TRBD1. With 3 bases clipped from V and 6 bases from J, the junction kept 13 bases outside the gene matches. This CDR3 has 17 residues. Per the germline V gene, CDR1 is MNHEY and CDR2 is SMNVEV (reference sequence). CDR3 amino acids: CASSFLYRGERAGELFF. The CDR3 DNA sequence: TGTGCCAGCAGTTTTCTCTACAGGGGAGAGAGGGCCGGGGAGCTGTTTTTT.

This clonotype has at least ten counts. The rearrangement links TRBV11-2 to TRBJ2-1; 8 bases line up with TRBD2. Germline V gene lookup returns CDR1 SGHAT and CDR2 FQNNGV. This CDR3 has 16 amino acids. The trim removed 2 bases at V and 1 base at J, leaving 4 bases unmatched. The CDR3 region has the DNA TGTGCCAGCAGCTTACTCGGGGGGGCTTCCTACAATGAGCAGTTCTTC. Its translation: CASSLLGGASYNEQFF.

V usage is TRBV3-1 and J usage is TRBJ1-2, with 7 nucleotides matching TRBD1. This CDR3 contains 15 residues. V shed 4 bases and J 5 bases; nucleotides not matched to a gene: 10. Germline V gene lookup returns CDR1 LGHDT and CDR2 YNNKEL (reference sequence). The CDR3 region has the DNA TGTGCCAGCAGCCGGACACAGGGGAAAGGATATGGCTACACCTTC. Its translation: CASSRTQGKGYGYTF.

This clonotype was counted at least ten times. This chain uses TRBV24-1 with TRBJ2-7; tentative D call: TRBD2 (6 bases). Trimming stripped 2 bases from V and 7 bases from J, with 11 bases between. This CDR3 has 13 residues. The germline V gene encodes CDR1 KGHDR and CDR2 SFDVKD. In nucleotides, the CDR3 is TGTGCCACCAGTGATTCCGGGACTCAAGAGCAGTACTTC. It yields the protein CATSDSGTQEQYF.

This clonotype has a count of ten or more. The chain uses TRBV20-1 and TRBJ2-3; D is possibly TRBD2 (6 bases). CDR1 is DFQATT, CDR2 SNEGSKA, per germline (reference sequence). There are 13 residues in the CDR3. Trimming left V 5 bases short and J 0 bases short, with 9 bases between. CDR3 in DNA: TGCAGTGCTTGGGCGGGGAGCACAGATACGCAGTATTTT. Translated: CSAWAGSTDTQYF.

In its sample, this clonotype was seen many times. The V and J genes are TRBV10-1 and TRBJ2-6; D is tentatively TRBD1 or TRBD2 (5 bases each). Trimming shortened V by 6 bases and J by 7 bases, and 28 bases separated the two germline ends. The CDR3 has 19 residues. Germline V gene data show CDR1 as WNHNN and CDR2 as SYGVQD (reference sequence). This CDR3 reads CASSPPLGRTRLEANVLTF. In nucleotides, the CDR3 is TGCGCCAGCAGCCCACCGTTGGGACGGACGAGGCTGGAAGCCAACGTCCTGACTTTC.

In its sample, this clonotype was seen many times. The rearrangement joins TRBV27 to TRBJ2-3, with 10 bases that match TRBD1. With 6 bases clipped from V and 4 bases from J, the junction kept 10 bases outside the gene matches. CDR3 size: 16 residues. CDR1 MNHEY and CDR2 SMNVEV come from the germline V gene (reference sequence). In nucleotides, the CDR3 is TGTGCCAGCAGATACCGACAGGGGGCGAGGGCAGATACGCAGTATTTT. It specifies CASRYRQGARADTQYF.

In this sample, this clonotype turned up many times. The gene calls are TRBV18 and TRBJ1-2; 8 positions agree with TRBD1. The CDR3 length is 15 residues. V was pared by 3 bases and J by 2 bases, with 5 bases of the junction left unmatched. Germline CDR1 reads KGHSH; CDR2 reads LQKENI. CDR3 protein: CASSPRGQENYGYTF. The CDR3 DNA is TGTGCCAGCTCACCGAGGGGACAGGAAAACTATGGCTACACCTTC.

This clonotype came up many times. The J gene is TRBJ2-7, the V gene TRBV14; weak D call: TRBD1 (5 bases). V was cut by 0 bases and J by 10 bases, with 13 bases left in between. Germline V gene sequence: CDR1 SGHDN, CDR2 FVKESK. The CDR3 spans 13 residues. The CDR3 loop reads CASSQDWLGPQYF. DNA of the CDR3: TGTGCCAGCAGCCAAGACTGGCTGGGGCCACAGTACTTC.

This clonotype showed up many times. This chain links TRBV5-1 with TRBJ2-1; TRBD2 aligns across 12 bases. Unmatched junction bases numbered 8, after V lost 2 bases and J lost 5 bases. Germline CDR1 SGHRS, CDR2 YFSETQ. The CDR3 extends over 17 amino acids. In nucleotides, the CDR3 is TGCGCCAGCAGCTTTGTGACTAGCGGGGGCCACAACAATGAGCAGTTCTTC. As protein: CASSFVTSGGHNNEQFF.

The sample holds many counts of this clonotype. The V call is TRBV25-1, the J call TRBJ1-1; no firm D call. The CDR3 has 20 amino acids. Germline V gene lookup returns CDR1 MGHDK and CDR2 SYGVNS. Trimming shortened V by 7 bases and J by 0 bases, and 30 bases separated the two germline ends. The CDR3: CASIRLHLLANLNLNTEAFF. CDR3 in DNA: TGTGCCAGCATACGACTCCATCTTCTAGCGAATCTCAACTTGAACACTGAAGCTTTCTTT.

By proportion, this clonotype is medium-sized. The chain uses TRBV20-1 and TRBJ2-7; 8 bases line up with TRBD1. The germline CDR1 and CDR2 sequences are DFQATT and SNEGSKA (reference sequence). This CDR3 is built from 13 residues. The V segment lost 3 bases and the J segment 5 bases; nucleotides outside the gene matches: 6. The CDR3, as DNA: TGCAGTGCTAGGCCAGGGGGCATCGACGAGCAGTACTTC. Protein product: CSARPGGIDEQYF.

J is TRBJ2-5 and V is TRBV5-1; D might be TRBD2 (5 bases). CDR3 length: 14 amino acids. The V end was cut by 4 bases, the J end by 1 base, with 11 bases between. Germline-derived CDR1 and CDR2 are SGHRS and YFSETQ. The CDR3: CASSRTGSQETQYF. DNA of the CDR3: TGCGCCAGCAGCAGGACTGGCAGCCAAGAGACCCAGTACTTC.

The rearrangement uses TRBV28 and TRBJ1-2; D gene unclear. Trimming removed 6 bases from V and 8 bases from J, with 22 bases in between. Looked up from germline, CDR1 is MDHEN and CDR2 is SYDVKM. The CDR3 is made up of 15 amino acids. The CDR3 loop is CASRSALGTPGGYTF. Written as DNA, the CDR3 is TGTGCCAGCAGATCCGCGCTTGGCACCCCGGGGGGCTACACCTTC.

This clonotype appeared many times. The chain links TRBV24-1 to TRBJ2-6; maybe TRBD2 (6 bases). Germline assignment: CDR1 KGHDR and CDR2 SFDVKD. This CDR3 has 15 residues. V shed 9 bases and J shed 1 base, with 12 bases lying between them. CDR3 residues: CATARGGSGANVLTF. As DNA, the CDR3 is TGTGCCACCGCACGAGGAGGGTCTGGGGCCAACGTCCTGACTTTC.

Ten or more counts support this clonotype. The DNA is omitted, as the CDR3 cannot be located on it reliably, and the CDR3 follows TCRdb's listing. The CDR3 spells CASILGQQANSPLHF. The chain uses TRBV28 and TRBJ1-6; the DNA was not used to check the table's D call, TRBD1. Both ends counted, the CDR3 spans 15 residues. The germline V gene has CDR1 MDHEN and CDR2 SYDVKM.

This clonotype was seen repeatedly, ten times or more. V usage is TRBV29-1 and J usage is TRBJ2-3; TRBD2 matches at 7 bases. With V trimmed by 3 bases and J by 1 base, 1 base remained unmatched. The germline gives CDR1 SQVTM, CDR2 ANQGSEA. The CDR3 consists of 13 residues. CDR3 sequence (DNA): TGCAGCGTTGAGGCGGGGGGCACAGATACGCAGTATTTT. This translates into CSVEAGGTDTQYF.

This clonotype was seen more than once but under ten times. CDR3 residues: CALHEKWDTQYF. As DNA, the CDR3 is TGTGCCCTCCATGAGAAATGGGATACGCAGTATTTT. This sequence joins TRBV5-4 and TRBJ2-3; no clear D. V was clipped by 10 bases and J by 6 bases, with 15 bases between them. CDR3 length equals 12 residues. Germline lookup yields CDR1 SGHNT and CDR2 YYREEE (reference sequence).

Turning to this clonotype: Just one base apart from a much larger clone, this may be a read error. The CDR3 region is CASSLVRGNTEAFF. The CDR3 DNA sequence: TGTGCCAGCAGCTTAGTCCGGGGGAACACTGAAGCTTTCTTT. The chain uses TRBV7-9 and TRBJ1-1; D remains unclear. The CDR3 runs 14 residues. V was cut by 1 base and J by 1 base, with 7 bases left in between. Germline CDR1 SEHNR, CDR2 FQNEAQ (reference sequence).